These 24 T cell receptor beta chains share one sample of origin, sequenced in a study of blood T cell repertoires in COVID-19. Generated by immunoSEQ multiplex PCR, the TCRdb table keeps only in-frame clones and is missing some. This sample has 120,000 to 150,000 clones, with approximately 82% found just once. The sample was peripheral blood. These receptors were taken from a human donor in a cohort sampled during active COVID-19.

This sequence joins TRBV7-3 and TRBJ2-1; perhaps TRBD2 as D (5 bases). V dropped 2 bases and J dropped 9 bases, with 11 bases sitting between them. Germline lookup yields CDR1 SGHTA and CDR2 FQGTGA. The CDR3 totals 13 residues. The CDR3 DNA reads as TGTGCCAGCAGCTTAGCCCTAGCAAGTGAGCAGTTCTTC. Protein sequence: CASSLALASEQFF.

The gene calls are TRBV11-1 and TRBJ2-1, with a tentative D call TRBD1 (6 bases). The ends were cut back, 3 bases at V and 11 bases at J, with 8 bases in the middle. Germline CDR1 reads SGHAT; CDR2 reads FQDESV (reference sequence). The CDR3 contains 11 residues. This CDR3 is CASSFDRKQFF. The CDR3 DNA is TGTGCCAGCAGCTTCGACAGGAAGCAGTTCTTC.

The J gene is TRBJ2-1, the V gene TRBV5-1; 8 bases agree with TRBD2. With V trimmed by 6 bases and J by 4 bases, 3 bases remained unmatched. The CDR3 spans 13 residues. The V gene's germline CDR1 is SGHRS and CDR2 YFSETQ. The CDR3 region is CASTAGGYNEQFF. In nucleotides, the CDR3 is TGCGCCAGCACTGCGGGAGGATACAATGAGCAGTTCTTC.

This clone has only a few counts. At one end, the junction sequence differs from germline, possibly due to a read error. This rearrangement joins TRBV19 to TRBJ2-1, with 9 bases matching TRBD2. The CDR3 has 14 amino acids. CDR1 and CDR2 from the germline V gene are LNHDA and SQIVND (reference sequence). The CDR3 here is CASRIAGVWNEQFF. The CDR3 region has the DNA TGTGCCAGTAGGATAGCGGGAGTCTGGAATGAGCAGTTCTTC.

The count of this clone is one. The chain is built from TRBV21-1 and TRBJ2-5; TRBD2 was called by the table and not checked on the DNA. TRBV21-1 is assigned pseudogene status. The CDR3 is 15 amino acids. The CDR3 reads CASSKTSGKQETQYF. CDR3 in DNA: TGTGCCAGCAGCAAGACTAGCGGGAAACAAGAGACCCAGTACTTC.

The chain combines TRBV30 with TRBJ1-2; D unclear. V lost 2 bases to trimming and J lost 5 bases, with 12 bases between them. This CDR3 region has 13 residues. Germline lookup yields CDR1 GTSNPN and CDR2 SVGIG (reference sequence). The CDR3 loop reads CAWSLSGGYGYTF. CDR3 bases: TGTGCCTGGAGTCTTTCTGGCGGATATGGCTACACCTTC.

This clone came up a few times. This rearrangement joins TRBV5-4 to TRBJ2-2; 7 bases are shared with TRBD1. V was clipped by 3 bases and J by 3 bases; unmatched bases: 11. This CDR3 has 17 amino acids. Germline V gene data show CDR1 as SGHNT and CDR2 as YYREEE (reference sequence). The CDR3 coding sequence is TGTGCCAGCAGCTACCCCGAAGGAACAGGGGACACCGGGGAGCTGTTTTTT. Translating gives CASSYPEGTGDTGELFF.

The chain employs TRBV11-1 and TRBJ2-2, with D hard to call. The CDR3 consists of 16 residues. The V gene lost 5 bases and the J gene lost 4 bases, with 17 bases spanning the gap. Germline values: CDR1 SGHAT, CDR2 FQDESV (reference sequence). This CDR3 reads CASSPSRPWSTGELFF. As DNA, the CDR3 is TGTGCCAGCAGCCCCTCTAGACCCTGGAGCACCGGGGAGCTGTTTTTT.

This clone came up a few times. V is TRBV6-6 and J is TRBJ2-2, with a possible D match to TRBD2 (6 bases). The CDR3 spans 18 residues. Trimming removed 5 bases from V and 0 bases from J, with 19 bases in between. From germline, CDR1 is MNHNY and CDR2 SVGAGI (reference sequence). In DNA, the CDR3 is TGTGCCAGCAGTCCTCGGGCCCGGAGGGGCACGAACACCGGGGAGCTGTTTTTT. Amino acid sequence: CASSPRARRGTNTGELFF.

J is TRBJ2-7 and V is TRBV6-6; D is possibly TRBD2 (5 bases). This CDR3 contains 14 residues. The V and J ends lost 6 bases and 1 base respectively, with 13 bases between them. The germline V gene has CDR1 MNHNY and CDR2 SVGAGI (reference sequence). The CDR3 DNA reads TGTGCCAGCAGGTTGAGACTATCGTCCTACGAGCAGTACTTC. As protein: CASRLRLSSYEQYF.

This clone came up a few times. The genes are TRBV6-2 or TRBV6-3 and TRBJ1-1, with D tentatively TRBD1 (5 bases). This CDR3 region has 13 residues. V was pared by 4 bases and J by 11 bases, with 17 bases between. Germline CDR1 MNHEY, CDR2 SVGEGT. The CDR3 loop reads CASSLFWTGGAFF. DNA for the CDR3: TGTGCCAGCAGTTTATTTTGGACGGGGGGGGCTTTCTTT.

This clone was seen once. The chain carries TRBV12-3 or TRBV12-4 and TRBJ1-2; D gene ambiguous. V gave up 6 bases and J gave up 6 bases, with 14 bases separating them. The CDR3 is 13 amino acids. The CDR3 region has the DNA TGTGCCAGCAGCCCTATAGGGAGAAATGGCTACACCTTC. This codes for CASSPIGRNGYTF.

The chain employs TRBV6-2 or TRBV6-3 and TRBJ1-2; weak D call: TRBD1 (6 bases). The CDR3 runs 16 residues. Trimming took off 0 bases at V and 3 bases at J, with 14 bases between the two ends. The germline V gene has CDR1 MNHEY and CDR2 SVGEGT. This CDR3 is CASSYSGGGADYGYTF. The DNA of the CDR3 is TGTGCCAGCAGTTACTCGGGCGGGGGCGCGGACTATGGCTACACCTTC.

The V call is TRBV3-1 (or the pseudogene TRBV3-2), the J call TRBJ2-1; 7 nucleotides agree with TRBD1. CDR1 is LGHDT and CDR2 is YNNKEL in the germline V gene (reference sequence). V was pared by 1 base and J by 0 bases, with 6 bases of the junction left unmatched. The CDR3 loop spans 17 amino acids. DNA for the CDR3: TGTGCCAGCAGCCAAGGGTTGGGACAGAGCTCCTACAATGAGCAGTTCTTC. Translating gives CASSQGLGQSSYNEQFF.

The table lists this clone with a count of one. The J gene is TRBJ2-1, the V gene TRBV9; no definite D call. The CDR3 contains 14 residues. Per the germline V gene, CDR1 is SGDLS and CDR2 is YYNGEE. The V end lost 0 bases, the J end lost 8 bases, and 12 bases lay between the germline ends. DNA for the CDR3: TGTGCCAGCAGCGTAGATCCGAGCGAGGATGAGCAGTTCTTC. Translated: CASSVDPSEDEQFF. Full variable domain (rest looked up from reference TRBV9 and TRBJ2-1): DSGVTQTPKHLITATGQRVTLRCSPRSGDLSVYWYQQSLDQGLQFLIQYYNGEERAKGNILERFSAQQFPDLHSELNLSSLELGDSALYFCASSVDPSEDEQFFGPGTRLTVL.

This clone was counted once. The CDR3 DNA sequence: TGTGCCAGCAGTTCCCAGATCCCTTCGTCGAACACTGAAGCTTTCTTT. Translating it yields CASSSQIPSSNTEAFF. This rearrangement joins TRBV7-2 to TRBJ1-1; D gene ambiguous. CDR1 is SGHTA, CDR2 FQGNSA, per germline. The CDR3 length is 16 residues. Trimming cost V 6 bases and J 1 base, with 18 bases left between them.

The rearrangement uses TRBV7-9 and TRBJ2-1; 9 positions match TRBD2. The CDR3 consists of 16 residues. V dropped 2 bases and J dropped 6; count of bases not matched to a gene: 8. Germline V gene data show CDR1 as SEHNR and CDR2 as FQNEAQ (reference sequence). CDR3 bases: TGTGCCAGCAGCTTACATGGCGGGAGGGCCATCAATGAGCAGTTCTTC. This sequence encodes CASSLHGGRAINEQFF.

This rearrangement joins TRBV11-1 to TRBJ2-7, with D perhaps TRBD1 (6 bases). V lost 0 bases to trimming and J lost 2 bases, with 14 bases between them. The CDR3 is 16 amino acids. Germline CDR1 and CDR2: SGHAT and FQDESV (reference sequence). As DNA, the CDR3 is TGTGCCAGCAGCTTAGCGAAAACGGACAGAACCTACGAGCAGTACTTC. Translated: CASSLAKTDRTYEQYF. The full variable domain, with the rest looked up from reference TRBV11-1 and TRBJ2-7, is EAEVAQSPRYKITEKSQAVAFWCDPISGHATLYWYRQILGQGPELLVQFQDESVVDDSQLPKDRFSAERLKGVDSTLKIQPAELGDSAMYLCASSLAKTDRTYEQYFGPGTRLTVT.

This chain joins TRBV27 and TRBJ2-7; 9 bases match TRBD2. This CDR3 contains 16 residues. Germline-derived CDR1 and CDR2 are MNHEY and SMNVEV (reference sequence). V lost 1 base and J lost 7; bases outside the gene matches: 11. CDR3 protein: CASSLWAVAGAGEQYF. The CDR3 nucleotides are TGTGCCAGCAGTTTATGGGCGGTAGCGGGAGCGGGAGAGCAGTACTTC.

V and J are TRBV15 and TRBJ2-7; D is perhaps TRBD2 (5 bases). Trimming cost V 10 bases and J 2 bases, with 15 bases left between them. Germline CDR1 and CDR2: LNHNV and YYDKDF (reference sequence). This CDR3 has 13 residues. The CDR3, as DNA: TGTGCCATCGCCCGGGAACCTACCTACGAGCAGTACTTC. Protein: CAIAREPTYEQYF.

The chain recombines TRBV29-1 with TRBJ1-1; D gene uncertain. This CDR3 spans 13 amino acids. Germline V gene data show CDR1 as SQVTM and CDR2 as ANQGSEA. Deletions cut 3 bases from V and 4 bases from J, with 12 bases between. The CDR3 protein is CSVDGVPGTEAFF. The CDR3 nucleotides read TGCAGCGTTGACGGGGTTCCAGGCACTGAAGCTTTCTTT.

This chain uses TRBV29-1 with TRBJ1-2; the D is unclear. CDR1 and CDR2 (germline): SQVTM, ANQGSEA. The CDR3 has 11 amino acids. V was pared by 3 bases and J by 3 bases, with 5 bases between. CDR3 in DNA: TGCAGCGTTGAGAACTACTATGGCTACACCTTC. Amino acid sequence: CSVENYYGYTF.

V usage is TRBV5-1 and J usage is TRBJ2-5; 8 bases fit TRBD1. Germline loops: CDR1 SGHRS, CDR2 YFSETQ. Trimming cost V 4 bases and J 4 bases; bases outside gene matches: 9. The CDR3 contains 15 residues. CDR3 loop: CASSGTGIRGETQYF. CDR3 coding DNA: TGCGCCAGCAGCGGGACAGGAATAAGGGGAGAGACCCAGTACTTC.

The chain employs TRBV5-4 and TRBJ1-1; 12 bases fit TRBD1. The ends lost 4 bases at V and 8 bases at J; junction bases unmatched: 6. CDR1 and CDR2 (germline): SGHNT, YYREEE (reference sequence). This CDR3 has 14 amino acids. This CDR3 reads CASSAGTGGLEAFF. DNA for the CDR3: TGTGCCAGCAGCGCCGGGACAGGGGGCCTGGAAGCTTTCTTT.